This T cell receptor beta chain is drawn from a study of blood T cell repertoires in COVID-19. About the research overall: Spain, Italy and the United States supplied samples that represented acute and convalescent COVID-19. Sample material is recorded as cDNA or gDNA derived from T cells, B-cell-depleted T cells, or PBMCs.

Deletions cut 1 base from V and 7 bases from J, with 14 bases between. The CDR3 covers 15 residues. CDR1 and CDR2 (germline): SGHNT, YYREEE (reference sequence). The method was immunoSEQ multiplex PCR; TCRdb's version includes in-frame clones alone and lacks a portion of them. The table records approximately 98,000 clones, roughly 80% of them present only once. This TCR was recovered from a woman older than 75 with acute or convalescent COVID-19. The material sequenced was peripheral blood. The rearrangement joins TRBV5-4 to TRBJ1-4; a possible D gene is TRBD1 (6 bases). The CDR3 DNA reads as TGTGCCAGCAGCTTGAAGGGGGGGGTTGGTGAAAAACTGTTTTTT. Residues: CASSLKGGVGEKLFF.